The 30 T cell receptor beta chains below come from one sample, sequenced in a study of breast tumors, draining lymph nodes, adjacent tissues. Each CDR3 protein is one row after TCRdb ran MiXCR on the multiplex PCR reads. The table has over 200,000 distinct CDR3 sequences, 30% to 35% seen once. Axillary draining lymph nodes of breast cancer patients supplied the node samples. Sequences were obtained from axillary lymph node tissue. These receptors were taken from a female donor with breast cancer. Some clones in this sample may be carry-over from other donors' samples.

There are many counts of this clonotype. This chain links TRBV11-2 with TRBJ1-2; no reliable D call. CDR3 size: 11 residues. The V end lost 3 bases, the J end lost 13 bases, and 12 bases lay between the germline ends. The germline V gene encodes CDR1 SGHAT and CDR2 FQNNGV. The CDR3 reads CASSFGNRSTF. For the CDR3, the DNA is TGTGCCAGCAGCTTCGGAAATCGCTCCACCTTC. The full variable domain, its missing parts supplied by reference TRBV11-2 and TRBJ1-2, is EAGVAQSPRYKIIEKRQSVAFWCNPISGHATLYWYQQILGQGPKLLIQFQNNGVVDDSQLPKDRFSAERLKGVDSTLKIQPAKLEDSAVYLCASSFGNRSTFGSGTRLTVV.

This clonotype turned up a few times. The V gene is TRBV28, the J gene TRBJ1-3, with D tentatively TRBD1 (5 bases). Deletions cut 3 bases from V and 9 bases from J, with 9 bases between. The germline V gene encodes CDR1 MDHEN and CDR2 SYDVKM. The CDR3 runs 12 residues. The CDR3 region has the DNA TGTGCCAGCAGTTTCCAGGGACTCACCATATATTTT. Translated, it gives CASSFQGLTIYF.

Many counts were recorded for this clonotype. The V call is TRBV11-2, the J call TRBJ1-5, with D perhaps matching TRBD1 (5 bases). CDR1 is SGHAT, CDR2 FQNNGV, per germline. Trimming left V 5 bases short and J 4 bases short, with 12 bases between. This CDR3 is 14 amino acids long. CDR3 nucleotides: TGTGCCAGCAGCCTGGGGACTGGTAATCAGCCCCAGCATTTT. As protein: CASSLGTGNQPQHF.

This clonotype was seen ten or more times. The chain is built from TRBV7-2 and TRBJ2-3; D is perhaps TRBD1 or TRBD2 (5 bases each). Germline V lookup: CDR1 SGHTA, CDR2 FQGNSA. The CDR3 contains 14 residues. The germline V and J ends were trimmed by 3 bases and 2 bases, with 9 bases remaining between them. The CDR3 nucleotides read TGTGCCAGCAGCTTGGGGACCTACACAGATACGCAGTATTTT. It encodes CASSLGTYTDTQYF.

CDR3 in amino acids: CATSSLAGTDAYEQYF. CDR3 in DNA: TGTGCCACCAGCAGCTTGGCCGGGACAGACGCCTACGAGCAGTACTTC. This chain links TRBV15 with TRBJ2-7; 7 bases are a match to TRBD1. This CDR3 comprises 16 residues. V shed 3 bases, J shed 2 bases, and the junction held 10 bases outside the gene matches. Germline V gives CDR1 LNHNV, CDR2 YYDKDF (reference sequence).

The rearrangement uses TRBV3-1 and TRBJ2-7; 8 bases align to TRBD1. This CDR3 region has 17 residues. J was trimmed by 3 bases and V by 0 bases; bases with no gene match: 10. CDR1 is LGHDT, CDR2 YNNKEL, per germline (reference sequence). The CDR3 region has the DNA TGTGCCAGCAGCCAAGAGCTTCTGACAGGGGATTACTACGAGCAGTACTTC. This gives the protein CASSQELLTGDYYEQYF.

This clonotype was seen ten or more times. This chain uses TRBV7-2 with TRBJ2-1; D perhaps matches TRBD2 (5 bases). V lost 5 bases and J lost 10, with 12 bases in between. Germline V gene data show CDR1 as SGHTA and CDR2 as FQGNSA. CDR3 length equals 12 residues. The CDR3 sequence is CASSPGVDEQFF. In nucleotides, the CDR3 is TGTGCCAGCAGCCCCGGGGTAGACGAGCAGTTCTTC.

Concerning this clonotype: Just one base apart from a much larger clone, this may be a read error. The genes are TRBV20-1 and TRBJ2-3, with D possibly being TRBD1 (5 bases). Trimming pared 7 bases from V and 7 bases from J, leaving 12 bases between. This CDR3 is built from 11 residues. The germline V gene has CDR1 DFQATT and CDR2 SNEGSKA (reference sequence). For the CDR3, the DNA is TGCAGTGGGACAAAGGGGAATACGCAGTATTTT. Encoded protein: CSGTKGNTQYF.

This chain joins TRBV6-1 and TRBJ2-7, with 10 bases fitting TRBD1. This CDR3 is 14 amino acids long. In germline, CDR1 is MNHNS, CDR2 SASEGT. Trimming took 6 bases from V and 3 from J; bases not matched to a gene: 5. The DNA for the CDR3 is TGTGCCAGCAGCCCCTGGACAGGGGGCTACGAGCAGTACTTC. This codes for CASSPWTGGYEQYF.

There are many counts of this clonotype. The chain uses TRBV15 and TRBJ2-5, with a weak D call TRBD2 (6 bases). There are 15 residues in the CDR3. Per germline, CDR1 LNHNV and CDR2 YYDKDF (reference sequence). V dropped 0 bases and J dropped 3 bases, with 11 bases sitting between them. CDR3 in amino acids: CATSRDHGGEETQYF. For the CDR3, the DNA is TGTGCCACCAGCAGAGATCATGGCGGGGAAGAGACCCAGTACTTC.

The rearrangement links TRBV6-4 to TRBJ2-3; TRBD2 agrees at 13 bases. V shed 6 bases, J shed 4 bases, and the junction held 10 bases outside the gene matches. The length of the CDR3 is 17 residues. The germline V gene encodes CDR1 MRHNA and CDR2 SNTAGT. CDR3 coding DNA: TGTGCCAGCAGCCCAGGCCCGACTAGCGGGGGGTCAGATACGCAGTATTTT. Translation gives CASSPGPTSGGSDTQYF.

This clonotype was seen repeatedly, ten times or more. The V call is TRBV15, the J call TRBJ2-5; 11 nucleotides line up with TRBD2. This CDR3 contains 17 residues. Germline V gives CDR1 LNHNV, CDR2 YYDKDF (reference sequence). V shed 0 bases, J shed 5 bases, and the junction held 8 bases outside the gene matches. DNA for the CDR3: TGTGCCACCAGCAGAGATTTTAGCGGGAGGGCAGGGGAGACCCAGTACTTC. Translating gives CATSRDFSGRAGETQYF.

This clonotype occurred once. One junction end does not reproduce the germline sequence, and a read error may be involved. The V call is TRBV4-2, the J call TRBJ1-2, with a tentative D call TRBD1 (5 bases). The germline gives CDR1 LGHNA, CDR2 YNFKEQ. CDR3 length equals 13 residues. The CDR3 protein is CASSQGGRGGFTF. The CDR3 nucleotides are TGTGCCAGCAGCCAAGGGGGAAGGGGTGGCTTCACCTTC.

J is TRBJ2-3 and V is TRBV6-1, with TRBD1 matching 8 bases. Germline CDR1 reads MNHNS; CDR2 reads SASEGT. This CDR3 contains 14 residues. The trim removed 5 bases at V and 7 bases at J, leaving 8 bases unmatched. The CDR3 reads CASSRDRPVNTQYF. The CDR3 DNA sequence: TGTGCCAGCAGTCGGGACAGGCCGGTTAATACGCAGTATTTT.

Many counts were recorded for this clonotype. The rearrangement joins TRBV14 to TRBJ2-3; D tentatively fits TRBD1 or TRBD2 (5 bases each). CDR1 SGHDN and CDR2 FVKESK come from the germline V gene. With 1 base removed from V and 0 bases from J, the gap between germline ends came to 11 bases. This CDR3 is built from 16 residues. The CDR3, as DNA: TGTGCCAGCAGCCAAGGAGGGACGGTGAGCACAGATACGCAGTATTTT. Translation: CASSQGGTVSTDTQYF.

This clonotype came up many times. J is TRBJ2-2 and V is TRBV7-9, with D tentatively TRBD1 (5 bases). The CDR3 is made up of 16 amino acids. Looked up from germline, CDR1 is SEHNR and CDR2 is FQNEAQ (reference sequence). The germline V and J ends were trimmed by 5 bases and 5 bases, with 18 bases remaining between them. The CDR3 is CASSHPPGAPTGELFF. CDR3 DNA sequence: TGTGCCAGCAGCCACCCTCCTGGGGCCCCTACCGGGGAGCTGTTTTTT.

With regard to this clonotype: This may stem from a read error, because a much larger clone lies one nucleotide away. The V gene is TRBV14, the J gene TRBJ2-3; no firm D call. This CDR3 is built from 16 residues. Germline values: CDR1 SGHDN, CDR2 FVKESK. The CDR3 DNA is TGTGCCAGCAGCGAAGATTATGGATCTAGCACAGATACGCAGTATTTT. Protein: CASSEDYGSSTDTQYF.

The gene calls are TRBV2 and TRBJ2-2; 9 bases align to TRBD1. CDR1 is SNHLY and CDR2 is FYNNEI in the germline V gene. The CDR3 runs 16 residues. V trimming: 4 bases; J trimming: 3 bases; junction bases outside the gene matches: 6. CDR3 in DNA: TGTGCCAGCAGTGGGGGTAGGACAGGGGACACCGGGGAGCTGTTTTTT. Its translation is CASSGGRTGDTGELFF.

A word on this clonotype: A much larger clone sits a single nucleotide away, making a read error possible. The chain is built from TRBV11-3 and TRBJ2-1; the match to TRBD2 covers 7 bases. The CDR3 covers 15 residues. Germline loops: CDR1 SGHNT, CDR2 YENEEA. This CDR3 reads CVSSPLAGRYNEQFF. DNA of the CDR3: TGTGTCAGCAGCCCGTTAGCGGGTCGCTACAATGAGCAGTTCTTC. The full variable domain, in which reference TRBV11-3 and TRBJ2-1 provide the parts outside the CDR3, is EAGVVQSPRYKIIEKKQPVAFWCNPISGHNTLYWYLQNLGQGPELLIRYENEEAVDDSQLPKDRFSAERLKGVDSTLKIQPAELGDSAVYLCVSSPLAGRYNEQFFGPGTRLTVL.

V and J are TRBV7-2 and TRBJ1-1, with 9 bases identical to TRBD1. Germline CDR1 and CDR2: SGHTA and FQGNSA. J was trimmed by 4 bases and V by 3 bases; bases with no gene match: 3. The CDR3 spans 14 residues. The CDR3, as DNA: TGTGCCAGCAGCTTGGACAGGGGAGGCACTGAAGCTTTCTTT. Translation: CASSLDRGGTEAFF.

J is TRBJ2-1 and V is TRBV7-9, with 7 bases fitting TRBD2. The CDR3 consists of 14 residues. V was clipped by 0 bases and J by 14 bases; unmatched bases: 10. Germline-derived CDR1 and CDR2 are SEHNR and FQNEAQ (reference sequence). The CDR3: CASSLAGGGGPEFF. Here the CDR3 DNA reads TGTGCCAGCAGCTTAGCGGGCGGCGGGGGTCCCGAGTTCTTC.

The sample holds many counts of this clonotype. The chain combines TRBV20-1 with TRBJ2-2; 10 bases are a match to TRBD2. The CDR3 length is 14 residues. After removal of 5 bases from V and 6 bases from J, the junction contained 6 bases not matched to a gene. The germline V gene encodes CDR1 DFQATT and CDR2 SNEGSKA (reference sequence). CDR3: CSAGQREGPGELFF. CDR3 DNA: TGCAGTGCTGGACAGCGGGAGGGCCCCGGGGAGCTGTTTTTT.

This clonotype showed up many times. This chain joins TRBV9 and TRBJ2-1, with 7 nucleotides matching TRBD1. Germline V lookup: CDR1 SGDLS, CDR2 YYNGEE. The CDR3 length is 15 residues. V lost 0 bases and J lost 4; bases outside the gene matches: 4. The CDR3 DNA sequence: TGTGCCAGCAGCGTAGAAGGGGACAGTTACAATGAGCAGTTCTTC. Protein: CASSVEGDSYNEQFF.

In its sample, this clonotype was seen many times. The CDR3 coding sequence is TGTGCTAGTGGTTTGGCGAGGACAGGGGGCGCCTATACGCAGTATTTT. Encoded protein: CASGLARTGGAYTQYF. The V gene is TRBV12-5, the J gene TRBJ2-3; 11 positions match TRBD1. Trimming removed 1 base from V and 7 bases from J; junction bases left unmatched: 7. Germline CDR1 is LGHNT and CDR2 is FRNRAP. The CDR3 is made up of 16 amino acids. Full variable domain (rest looked up from reference TRBV12-5 and TRBJ2-3): DARVTQTPRHKVTEMGQEVTMRCQPILGHNTVFWYRQTMMQGLELLAYFRNRAPLDDSGMPKDRFSAEMPDATLATLKIQPSEPRDSAVYFCASGLARTGGAYTQYFGPGTRLTVL.

This clonotype was counted ten times or more. The CDR3 loop is CASSLDRYNEQFF. CDR3 nucleotides: TGTGCCAGCAGCTTAGACCGCTACAATGAGCAGTTCTTC. The V call is TRBV11-2, the J call TRBJ2-1; D remains ambiguous. The CDR3 runs 13 residues. Germline CDR1 reads SGHAT; CDR2 reads FQNNGV. V was trimmed by 0 bases and J by 3 bases, leaving 3 bases between them.

The chain links TRBV28 to TRBJ2-7, with no clear D. Trimming removed 6 bases from V and 2 bases from J, with 14 bases in between. CDR1 and CDR2 from the germline V gene are MDHEN and SYDVKM. The CDR3 runs 14 residues. CDR3 sequence: CASSLVAPTYEQYF. The CDR3 DNA reads TGTGCCAGCAGCCTCGTGGCTCCTACCTACGAGCAGTACTTC. Variable domain in full (rest from reference TRBV28 and TRBJ2-7): DVKVTQSSRYLVKRTGEKVFLECVQDMDHENMFWYRQDPGLGLRLIYFSYDVKMKEKGDIPEGYSVSREKKERFSLILESASTNQTSMYLCASSLVAPTYEQYFGPGTRLTVT.

About this clonotype itself: One junction end disagrees with the germline gene, perhaps due to a read error. V is TRBV5-1 and J is TRBJ1-2; no definite D call. The CDR3 sequence is 10 residues long. Germline-derived CDR1 and CDR2 are SGHRS and YFSETQ. CDR3 DNA sequence: TGTGCTAGGGAGGGCTATGGATACACCTTC. This gives the protein CAREGYGYTF.

The V and J genes are TRBV24-1 and TRBJ2-1, with D perhaps matching TRBD1 (5 bases). V was shortened by 3 bases and J by 8 bases, with 10 bases between the two germline ends. Germline V gene lookup returns CDR1 KGHDR and CDR2 SFDVKD. The CDR3 extends over 13 amino acids. CDR3 bases: TGTGCCACCAGTGATACAGGAGTGTATGAGCAGTTCTTC. It encodes CATSDTGVYEQFF.

This chain uses TRBV7-2 with TRBJ1-4, with 8 bases aligning to TRBD1. Germline assignment: CDR1 SGHTA and CDR2 FQGNSA. After removal of 5 bases from V and 5 bases from J, the junction contained 4 bases not matched to a gene. There are 14 residues in the CDR3. CDR3 sequence (DNA): TGTGCCAGCAGCATTAGACAGGGGAATGAAAAACTGTTTTTT. This translates into CASSIRQGNEKLFF.

Many counts were recorded for this clonotype. This chain links TRBV9 with TRBJ2-1; weak D call: TRBD2 (6 bases). The length of the CDR3 is 15 residues. Germline assignment: CDR1 SGDLS and CDR2 YYNGEE. Trimming shortened V by 2 bases and J by 4 bases, and 13 bases separated the two germline ends. The CDR3 DNA sequence: TGTGCCAGCAGCGTGACGGGAGTCGCGTACAATGAGCAGTTCTTC. It is translated as CASSVTGVAYNEQFF.